This entry lists 25 T cell receptor beta chains sequenced from one sample in a study of T cells expressing NK-cell markers. Reanalyzing the 5' RACE reads, TCRdb keeps one entry per CDR3 protein, without DNA. The listing records some 440,000 distinct CDR3 sequences. Sample: blood T cells: a sorted CD56 or NKG2C T cell subset, CD4+ or CD8+ T cells, or bulk PBMC T cells (not recorded which). All receptors derive from a woman aged 45-65 years in good health.

The V and J genes are TRBV5-1 and TRBJ2-4. Germline-derived CDR1 and CDR2 are SGHRS and YFSETQ. The CDR3 spans 11 residues. The CDR3 protein is CASSLLNIQYF.

V is TRBV5-1 and J is TRBJ2-3; checking the TCRdb D call of TRBD2 is not possible without DNA. Germline V gene lookup returns CDR1 SGHRS and CDR2 YFSETQ. The CDR3 totals 12 residues. This CDR3 is CASSGGGYTQYF.

The V gene is TRBV19, the J gene TRBJ1-5; TCRdb designates TRBD1, a call that cannot be tested without DNA. The CDR3 is 14 amino acids. Germline lookup yields CDR1 LNHDA and CDR2 SQIVND (reference sequence). CDR3 sequence: CASSIRTGPQPQHF.

The CDR3 loop is CASSPTGGGRVELFF. This chain connects TRBV11-3 to TRBJ2-2; TCRdb outputs TRBD1, but without DNA this stays unchecked. The CDR3 has 15 amino acids. Germline assignment: CDR1 SGHNT and CDR2 YENEEA.

This chain connects TRBV6-5 to TRBJ2-7. The CDR3 runs 12 residues. Germline V gives CDR1 MNHEY, CDR2 SVGAGI. The CDR3 sequence: CASGYSNGEQYF.

The rearrangement joins TRBV15 to TRBJ2-1; there is no DNA to check the TCRdb D call of TRBD2. Germline assignment: CDR1 LNHNV and CDR2 YYDKDF (reference sequence). This CDR3 is 18 amino acids long. The CDR3 loop reads CATSGWASGWVGHNEQFF.

The V gene is TRBV7-9, the J gene TRBJ2-7; the TRBD1 assignment by TCRdb is unverifiable without DNA. Germline V CDR1 and CDR2: SEHNR, FQNEAQ (reference sequence). The CDR3 is made up of 15 amino acids. The chain's CDR3 is CASSLVGTGNYEQYF. Full variable domain (missing parts from reference TRBV7-9 and TRBJ2-7): DTGVSQNPRHKITKRGQNVTFRCDPISEHNRLYWYRQTLGQGPEFLTYFQNEAQLEKSRLLSDRFSAERPKGSFSTLEIQRTEQGDSAMYLCASSLVGTGNYEQYFGPGTRLTVT.

The chain joins TRBV21-1 to TRBJ2-1; TCRdb lists TRBD2, though no DNA is available to test this call. TRBV21-1 is a pseudogene locus. The CDR3 has 15 amino acids. The CDR3 loop is CASSPAQGVHNEQFF.

CDR3 sequence: CASSPGDSSYEQYF. The gene calls are TRBV14 and TRBJ2-7; TCRdb's D call, TRBD2, is unchecked because there is no DNA. This CDR3 spans 14 amino acids. Germline-derived CDR1 and CDR2 are SGHDN and FVKESK.

This chain links TRBV4-1 with TRBJ2-2; TCRdb proposes TRBD2, but this gene call is untestable without DNA. The CDR3 is 16 residues long. In germline, CDR1 is MGHRA, CDR2 YSYEKL. This CDR3 is CASSQVVPGDTGELFF.

V is TRBV4-1 and J is TRBJ2-7; TCRdb names TRBD1, which stays unverified in the absence of DNA. Germline-derived CDR1 and CDR2 are MGHRA and YSYEKL. This CDR3 contains 15 residues. Here the CDR3 reads CASSRRGQVSYEQYF.

The rearrangement joins TRBV3-1 to TRBJ1-4; TCRdb lists TRBD1, though no DNA is available to test this call. Germline V CDR1 and CDR2: LGHDT, YNNKEL (reference sequence). The length of the CDR3 is 15 residues. CDR3 region: CASSQDLSPQEKLFF.

V is TRBV29-1 and J is TRBJ1-4; absent DNA, TCRdb's TRBD1 call cannot be checked. Germline CDR1 is SQVTM and CDR2 is ANQGSEA. The CDR3 runs to 12 residues. This CDR3 is CSVGTGLGELFF.

V is TRBV6-1 and J is TRBJ2-3; absent DNA, TCRdb's TRBD1 call cannot be checked. The length of the CDR3 is 17 residues. CDR1 and CDR2 (germline): MNHNS, SASEGT. Here the CDR3 reads CASSEDRVPQSRRTQYF.

The V and J genes are TRBV27 and TRBJ2-3; the D call from TCRdb, TRBD2, cannot be confirmed without DNA. Germline assignment: CDR1 MNHEY and CDR2 SMNVEV (reference sequence). This CDR3 is 17 amino acids long. The CDR3 reads CASNGEGPLLYTDTQYF.

This chain uses TRBV20-1 with TRBJ2-2; TCRdb proposes TRBD1, but this gene call is untestable without DNA. The germline CDR1 and CDR2 sequences are DFQATT and SNEGSKA (reference sequence). The CDR3 loop spans 15 amino acids. The CDR3 is CSARDPQGNTGELFF.

J is TRBJ2-3 and V is TRBV15; with no DNA, the TCRdb D assignment of TRBD2 cannot be verified. This CDR3 is built from 16 residues. Germline loops: CDR1 LNHNV, CDR2 YYDKDF (reference sequence). Here the CDR3 reads CATSGGTSGTTDTQYF.

This chain connects TRBV12-3 or TRBV12-4 to TRBJ1-3; lacking DNA, the TRBD1 call made by TCRdb goes unchecked. The CDR3 is 15 amino acids. The CDR3 reads CASSPHRRTGNTIYF.

The gene calls are TRBV12-3 or TRBV12-4 and TRBJ2-3; the TCRdb D gene call, TRBD1, has no DNA to confirm it. CDR3 length: 15 amino acids. This chain's CDR3 is CASSAYGTPHPTQYF.

The V call is TRBV20-1, the J call TRBJ2-4; TCRdb reports TRBD2, a call that lacks DNA to check it against. Germline-derived CDR1 and CDR2 are DFQATT and SNEGSKA (reference sequence). The CDR3 consists of 17 residues. The CDR3 region is CSARGEDRDIHRNIQYF.

This CDR3 reads CASSLSELAGDNEQFF. The genes are TRBV11-2 and TRBJ2-1; TCRdb returns TRBD2, unconfirmable since there is no DNA. Germline V CDR1 and CDR2: SGHAT, FQNNGV. This CDR3 comprises 16 residues.

J is TRBJ1-2 and V is TRBV12-3 or TRBV12-4. This CDR3 region has 12 residues. CDR3 loop: CASRSLLEGYTF.

V and J are TRBV2 and TRBJ2-3. The CDR3 covers 15 residues. Germline loops: CDR1 SNHLY, CDR2 FYNNEI. Here the CDR3 reads CASSLAGVIADTQYF.

The rearrangement joins TRBV30 to TRBJ1-2. The CDR3 sequence is 11 residues long. Germline CDR1 reads GTSNPN; CDR2 reads SVGIG (reference sequence). The CDR3 sequence: CASIRSVGYTF. Full variable domain (rest looked up from reference TRBV30 and TRBJ1-2): SQTIHQWPATLVQPVGSPLSLECTVEGTSNPNLYWYRQAAGRGLQLLFYSVGIGQISSEVPQNLSASRPQDRQFILSSKKLLLSDSGFYLCASIRSVGYTFGSGTRLTVV.

The chain combines TRBV6-5 with TRBJ2-2; TCRdb gives TRBD2 as the D gene, but with no DNA this cannot be confirmed. CDR3 length: 17 residues. Germline-derived CDR1 and CDR2 are MNHEY and SVGAGI. The CDR3 loop reads CASSPSGLAGNTGELFF.